The rows below give T cell receptor beta chains drawn from one sample of a study of graft-versus-host responses after intestinal transplantation. Repertoires were generated with immunoSEQ multiplex PCR, while TCRdb's copy carries only in-frame clones and drops some. Seen here are about 100,000 clones, roughly 84% observed once, and the top ten hold approximately 1%. Which antigens these TCRs recognize remains unknown. This specimen was unstimulated CD4+ T cells sorted from spleen or lymph node cells, taken before intestinal transplant. Every receptor here comes from a human donor who received an intestinal transplant. The CDR3 runs from the conserved cysteine through the conserved F or W. A D gene is named only where the DNA matches it firmly. The size entry is marked missing in some rows and otherwise reads once, few, many or a size class.

j_call: TRBJ2-1
v_call: TRBV7-3
d_call: NA
clone_size: NA
cdr3_nt: TGTGCCAGCAGCCTAGGGCGGGCCGACAATGAGCAGTTCTTC
cdr3_aa: CASSLGRADNEQFF

j_call: TRBJ2-1
v_call: TRBV6-1
d_call: NA
clone_size: NA
cdr3_nt: TGTGCCAGCAGTGCCCGAATAAATGAGCAGTTCTTC
cdr3_aa: CASSARINEQFF

j_call: TRBJ2-2
v_call: TRBV7-3
d_call: NA
clone_size: NA
cdr3_nt: TGTGCCAGCAGCCTCTATATAAATGGCGTAATAGCCGGGGAGCTGTTTTTT
cdr3_aa: CASSLYINGVIAGELFF

j_call: TRBJ2-5
v_call: TRBV28
d_call: NA
clone_size: NA
cdr3_nt: TGTGCCAGCAGTTTCTCGGGGCCCCAAGAGACCCAGTACTTC
cdr3_aa: CASSFSGPQETQYF

j_call: TRBJ1-1
v_call: TRBV6-6
d_call: NA
clone_size: NA
cdr3_nt: TGTGCCAGCAGTTACTCCTCGACAGAGAACACTGAAGCCTTCTTT
cdr3_aa: CASSYSSTENTEAFF

j_call: TRBJ1-4
v_call: TRBV18
d_call: NA
clone_size: NA
cdr3_nt: TGTGCCAGCTCACCGGACCAGAATAATGAAAAACTGTTTTTT
cdr3_aa: CASSPDQNNEKLFF

j_call: TRBJ1-5
v_call: TRBV10-3
d_call: TRBD1
clone_size: NA
cdr3_nt: TGTGCCAGCACACCGGGACAGGGGCAAAATCAGCCCCAGCATTTT
cdr3_aa: CASTPGQGQNQPQHF

j_call: TRBJ1-2
v_call: TRBV4-1
d_call: TRBD1
clone_size: NA
cdr3_nt: TGCGCCAGCAGCCAAGGTGCACAGGGGGCGGGCTGGGGCTATGGCTACACCTTC
cdr3_aa: CASSQGAQGAGWGYGYTF

j_call: TRBJ1-6
v_call: TRBV5-6
d_call: NA
clone_size: NA
cdr3_nt: TGTGCCAGCAGCTTGAGGATCGGGACACCTGTTTTTTCACCCCTCCACTTT
cdr3_aa: CASSLRIGTPVFSPLHF

j_call: TRBJ2-7
v_call: TRBV5-4
d_call: NA
clone_size: once
cdr3_nt: TGTGCCAGCAGCCTGTCCAAGACCTACGAGCAGTACTTC
cdr3_aa: CASSLSKTYEQYF

j_call: TRBJ1-2
v_call: TRBV27
d_call: NA
clone_size: NA
cdr3_nt: TGTGCCAGCAGTCCCACGGGACCCGCGACCGGCACCTTC
cdr3_aa: CASSPTGPATGTF

j_call: TRBJ2-5
v_call: TRBV5-1
d_call: TRBD1
clone_size: NA
cdr3_nt: TGCGCCAGCAGCTGGGACAGGACTTTAGAGACCCAGTACTTC
cdr3_aa: CASSWDRTLETQYF

j_call: TRBJ1-6
v_call: TRBV2
d_call: NA
clone_size: NA
cdr3_nt: TGTGCCAGCAAAGGGACTGTGAATTCACCCCTCCACTTT
cdr3_aa: CASKGTVNSPLHF

j_call: TRBJ2-7
v_call: TRBV4-1
d_call: NA
clone_size: NA
cdr3_nt: TGCGCCAGCAGCCAAGGGACCGGGACTGTAGTCTACGAGCAGTACTTC
cdr3_aa: CASSQGTGTVVYEQYF

j_call: TRBJ1-1
v_call: TRBV5-1
d_call: TRBD1
clone_size: NA
cdr3_nt: TGCGCCAGCAGCTTGTGGACAGGGGCCACTGAAGCTTTCTTT
cdr3_aa: CASSLWTGATEAFF

j_call: TRBJ2-7
v_call: TRBV19
d_call: TRBD1
clone_size: NA
cdr3_nt: TGTGCCAGTAGTATAAGGCTCATCACGGAGACAGGGGGCATTTACGAGCAGTACTTC
cdr3_aa: CASSIRLITETGGIYEQYF

j_call: TRBJ2-7
v_call: TRBV10-3
d_call: TRBD2
clone_size: NA
cdr3_nt: TGTGCCATCAGTCTTAGCGGGGGGGCCTACGAGCAGTACTTC
cdr3_aa: CAISLSGGAYEQYF

j_call: TRBJ2-5
v_call: TRBV20-1
d_call: TRBD2
clone_size: NA
cdr3_nt: TGCAGTGCCGGGGGGTGGGAGACCCAGTACTTC
cdr3_aa: CSAGGWETQYF

j_call: TRBJ1-2
v_call: TRBV2
d_call: NA
clone_size: NA
cdr3_nt: TGTGCCAGCAGTCCGACAATGACTAACTATGGCTACACCTTC
cdr3_aa: CASSPTMTNYGYTF

j_call: TRBJ2-3
v_call: TRBV6-6
d_call: NA
clone_size: NA
cdr3_nt: TGTGCCAGCAGTAAAATGGGGAACACAGATACGCAGTATTTT
cdr3_aa: CASSKMGNTDTQYF

j_call: TRBJ1-1
v_call: TRBV5-1
d_call: NA
clone_size: NA
cdr3_nt: TGCGCCAGCAGCTCAGGGCTTTTGAACACTGAAGCTTTCTTT
cdr3_aa: CASSSGLLNTEAFF

j_call: TRBJ2-3
v_call: TRBV6-6
d_call: NA
clone_size: few
cdr3_nt: TGTGCCAGCAGTTACCTTATTAGGGGTACAGATACGCAGTATTTT
cdr3_aa: CASSYLIRGTDTQYF

j_call: TRBJ2-5
v_call: TRBV29-1
d_call: TRBD2
clone_size: NA
cdr3_nt: TGCAGCGTTGGCCTTCGACTAGCGGGAGTCTCAGAGACCCAGTACTTC
cdr3_aa: CSVGLRLAGVSETQYF